Shown below are 3 T cell receptor beta chains from a single sample sequenced in a study of shared clonotypes between healthy human individuals. Generated by immunoSEQ multiplex PCR, the TCRdb table keeps only in-frame clones and is missing some. The sample yields some 1 million clones, more than 65% seen once. Sequenced material: memory CD4+ T cells sorted from blood. The subset was: CD45RA-negative fraction. The receptors come from a man in his late teens or twenties in good health.

Regarding this clone: This CDR3 is also generated by other DNA sequences in the sample. The chain recombines TRBV5-1 with TRBJ1-1; possible D gene TRBD1, 6 bases. V shed 1 base and J shed 5 bases, with 15 bases lying between them. There are 15 residues in the CDR3. Germline V CDR1 and CDR2: SGHRS, YFSETQ. The CDR3 spells CASSLYGQGNTEAFF. For the CDR3, the DNA is TGCGCCAGCAGCTTGTATGGTCAGGGGAATACTGAAGCTTTCTTT.

The chain employs TRBV4-1 and TRBJ2-1; 8 bases match TRBD1. The germline CDR1 and CDR2 sequences are MGHRA and YSYEKL. Trimming cost V 1 base and J 5 bases; bases outside gene matches: 10. The CDR3 is 17 amino acids. DNA for the CDR3: TGCGCCAGCAGCCAAGCCCAGGGACAGGTTGAAAACAATGAGCAGTTCTTC. Its translation is CASSQAQGQVENNEQFF.

The V and J genes are TRBV7-2 and TRBJ2-7; 9 bases are shared with TRBD2. Trimming at V came to 5 bases and at J to 0 bases, leaving 5 bases not matched to a gene. Germline V CDR1 and CDR2: SGHTA, FQGNSA. The CDR3 is made up of 15 amino acids. The CDR3 loop is CASSRSSGSSYEQYF. In DNA, the CDR3 is TGTGCCAGCAGCCGAAGTAGCGGGAGCTCCTACGAGCAGTACTTC.